This T cell receptor (beta chain) was retrieved from a study of molecular identifiers for immune sequencing clone quantification (dated by TCRdb to between 2018 and 2020). A note on the overall study: For a replicate experiment, RNA from around 20,000 or 100,000 naive CD8 T cells was divided into five aliquots, and four of the five aliquots were sequenced. This methods study used CD8 T cells to benchmark TCR RNA copy counting and molecular-identifier clustering-based TCR repertoire sequencing (MIDCIRS).

The library came from PCR. Sequencing used a NextSeq 500. Preparation of bulk TCR libraries followed a previously described approach, with the TCR primers listed in Table S5. Total RNA was purified with the Qiagen AllPrep DNA/RNA kit. Before analysis, reads from multiple sequencing runs of the same library were pooled. Per the original workflow: Reads were retained only if an exact TCR constant sequence was present, and the retained reads were trimmed to 150 nt and grouped according to their 12-nt molecular barcodes. Reads in each barcode group were sub-clustered using a 15% Levenshtein threshold, and a quality-weighted consensus sequence was built for each RNA molecule. Non-functional sequences were excluded, and lower-count sequences lying one edit away from another sequence were also excluded. On the basis of fitting two negative binomial distributions, barcode sub-clusters with fewer than 20% of the maximum read count were discarded. The public sequencing data were trimmed at Q25 with fastp and processed into clonotypes with MiXCR by TCRdb, which kept only in-frame beta chains. Each CDR3 protein gets just one entry, which takes the most common genes and DNA from the rows behind it. TCRdb's processing, not the authors', yielded these V and J calls. Across this sample there are some 320,000 distinct CDR3 sequences, with roughly 24% seen only once. Of the sample, about 0.71% falls within the top ten clones.

General study outcomes and caveats: The naive libraries included spiked-in Jurkat TCR RNA (10 copies' worth), and this RNA is not part of the donor repertoire. A single cell's worth of spiked-in Jurkat TCR RNA was reported detectable even among under 1.3 million naive CD8 T cells. Identical TCR molecules sharing a barcode could cause highly expanded clone sizes to be underestimated. In CMV-specific effector cells, over 98% of molecules were held by clones above 20 RNA copies, whereas under 1% of molecules were held by such clones in naive cells. Modeling indicated approximately 3 TCR RNA copies recovered per cell, compared with around 10 by digital PCR, which implies a capture efficiency of about 31%. When barcode sub-clustering was left out, chimeric consensus sequences inflated TCR diversity, with chimeras reaching as high as 47%.

Libraries of naive CD8 T cells were generated from around 20,000 to 990,000 sorted cells, with 10%, 30% or 50% of the purified RNA used. On a BD FACSAria II, naive CD8 T cells were FACS-sorted as CD8+CD4-CCR7+CD45RA+ and collected into RLT Plus buffer. To test detection sensitivity, Jurkat RNA equivalent to ten TCR copies was spiked into samples of about 19,000-1,000,000 naive CD8 T cells. Enrichment of CD8 T cells was performed with RosetteSep CD8+ T Cell Enrichment Cocktail and Ficoll-Paque, after which ACK red cell lysis was carried out. Regarding this clonotype: Its antigen specificity is not known. Germline is not matched at one junction end, which may reflect a read error.

The TCR comes from a human donor in good health. Some libraries in this study had Jurkat cell RNA spiked in. Sequences were obtained from naive CD8+ T cells from blood, with Jurkat cell RNA spiked in. This sample's cell subset or site label indicates: FACS-sorted CD8+CD4-CCR7+CD45RA+ naive T cells.

Read as DNA, the sequence is TGTGCCAGCAGTGTCCTCTCGGCGTCTAGCACAGGTACGCAGTATTTT. Its translation is CASSVLSASSTGTQYF. The V and J genes are TRBV27 and TRBJ2-3; the D gene is tentatively TRBD1 or TRBD2, each matching 5 bases. Taken from cysteine to phenylalanine, the CDR3 has 16 residues. The DNA shown is the 48-base CDR3, in frame from base 1. CDR1 MNHEY and CDR2 SMNVEV were looked up in the germline V gene (reference sequence).